This T cell receptor (beta chain) was sequenced during a study of blood T cell repertoires in COVID-19. Participants reported their clinical history, and cohort assignment relied on those reports. Authors' data handling: Cell counts per sample came from amplifying reference gene primers. Assay: immunoSEQ multiplex PCR; the TCRdb copy retains only in-frame clones and omits some. The DNA gave D and trimming, while V, J and clone size come from that table. In the table there are 200,000 to 300,000 clones, almost 85% of which are singletons. The specimen was PBMCs or T cells enriched from blood (not recorded which). The receptor comes from a woman between 45 and 60 years old with acute COVID-19.

The CDR3 loop is CSVTPQGTVGLGYTF. The CDR3 nucleotides are TGCAGCGTTACACCGCAAGGGACAGTAGGTCTAGGCTACACCTTC. The gene calls are TRBV29-1 and TRBJ1-2; 7 bases fit TRBD1. CDR3 length: 15 residues. Germline assignment: CDR1 SQVTM and CDR2 ANQGSEA. Trimming removed 5 bases from V and 8 bases from J; junction bases left unmatched: 17.